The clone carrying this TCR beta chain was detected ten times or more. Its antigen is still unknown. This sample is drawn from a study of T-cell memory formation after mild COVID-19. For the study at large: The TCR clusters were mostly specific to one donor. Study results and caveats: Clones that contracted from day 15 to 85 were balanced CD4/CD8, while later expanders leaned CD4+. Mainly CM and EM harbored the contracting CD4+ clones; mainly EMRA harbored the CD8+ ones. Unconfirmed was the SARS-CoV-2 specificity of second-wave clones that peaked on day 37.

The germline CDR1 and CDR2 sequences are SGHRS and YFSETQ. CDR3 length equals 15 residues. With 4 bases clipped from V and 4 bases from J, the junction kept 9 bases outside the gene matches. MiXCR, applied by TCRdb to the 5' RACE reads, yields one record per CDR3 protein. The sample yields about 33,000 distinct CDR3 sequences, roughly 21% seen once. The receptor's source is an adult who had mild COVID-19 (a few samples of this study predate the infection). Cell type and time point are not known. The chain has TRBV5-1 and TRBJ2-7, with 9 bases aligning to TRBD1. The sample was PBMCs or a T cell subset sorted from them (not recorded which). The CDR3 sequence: CASSVTGQGLYEQYF. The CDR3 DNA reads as TGCGCCAGCAGCGTTACGGGACAGGGTTTGTACGAGCAGTACTTC. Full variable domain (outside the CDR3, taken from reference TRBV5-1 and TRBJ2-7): KAGVTQTPRYLIKTRGQQVTLSCSPISGHRSVSWYQQTPGQGLQFLFEYFSETQRNKGNFPGRFSGRQFSNSRSEMNVSTLELGDSALYLCASSVTGQGLYEQYFGPGTRLTVT.